The source of this T cell receptor (beta chain) is a study of blood T cell repertoires in COVID-19 (dated by TCRdb to the early 2020s). With respect to the entire study: Samples covering the acute and convalescent phases of COVID-19 were provided by collaborators in the United States, Italy and Spain. The prospective study material was composed of cDNA or gDNA derived from T cells, B-cell-depleted T cells, or PBMCs. The dataset comprised deeply sampled blood TCRbeta repertoires from subjects exposed to, actively infected with, or recovered from COVID-19. The repertoires were made available in a free public database intended to serve as a resource for research on the immune response to SARS-CoV-2. Samples were obtained from the ongoing ImmuneRACE study (first 160 participants) and from some 1,300 subjects provided by 6 global collaborators. The sample metadata nearly always contained a de-identified subject ID, COVID-19 status, age in years and sex. Where available, HLA class I and class II types were obtained from metadata supplied by the sample provider rather than from assay-based typing.

The germline V gene (reference sequence) specifies GTSNPN as CDR1 and SVGIG as CDR2. The CDR3 sequence holds 13 residues, the cysteine and phenylalanine included. Just CDR3 DNA is preserved here, 39 bases in frame from base 1. V and J are trimmed by 0 bases and 7 bases, and the gene matches miss 3 bases of the junction. Enrolling through a virtual design, the prospective study's participants ranged in age from roughly 18 to 95 years and lived across around 25 United States geographic areas. Cohort assignment in the prospective study relied on participant-reported clinical history from a screening survey and a study questionnaire. Recovered participants in ImmuneRACE Cohort 3 were defined by two consecutive negative NP/OP PCR tests, clearance by a healthcare professional, or resolution of symptoms. Each participant in the prospective study had whole blood, serum and a nasopharyngeal or oropharyngeal swab collected by mobile phlebotomists. Prospective study participants could optionally give additional blood draws and questionnaires over a roughly two-month period. Before DNA extraction, blood samples from the prospective study were shipped at room temperature or frozen.

Comment on this clone: Its antigen is still unknown. Nothing much larger sits one base from this clone, and base qualities are not available.

TCRbeta CDR3 regions were amplified from genomic DNA by means of the immunoSEQ Assay, a bias-controlled multiplex PCR. Processing in the source paper ran as follows. Nucleated cell counts per sample were estimated from amplification of reference gene primers within the assay. To quantify the absolute abundance of each unique TCRbeta CDR3 rearrangement, sequence reads were collapsed and filtered. Productive Simpson clonality was computed per sample as the square root of Simpson's diversity index over productive rearrangements. TCRdb took over this immuneACCESS table, retaining in-frame rearrangements with V and J assigned. Such tables are incomplete; in checked studies, under half of the missing clones stem from an unresolved V gene, and the remainder is unexplained. The V and J calls and clone size are taken from that table; D and trimming were inferred from the DNA. This sample comprises about 380,000 clones, about 89% of them detected only once. The ten largest clones add up to about 1.5% of the sample.

Results the study describes overall, beyond this receptor: The amount of clinical and demographic metadata varied by source and participant and was provided uncurated.

This clonotype was obtained from a man aged 25-45 years who had recovered from COVID-19. The sequencing input was PBMCs or T cells enriched from blood (not recorded which). The rearrangement combines TRBV30 with TRBJ1-2; TRBD1 lines up with 9 middle nucleotides. This receptor carries the CDR3 CAWSVGTGTGYTF. The DNA sequence is as follows: TGTGCCTGGAGTGTAGGGACAGGGACTGGCTACACCTTC.